A selection of T cell receptor beta chains follows, all from one sample in a study of blood T cell repertoires in COVID-19. Sequencing used immunoSEQ multiplex PCR; TCRdb keeps in-frame clones, though not all of them. Here the sample spans hundreds of thousands of clones, around 90% being singletons. Sequencing was performed on peripheral blood. The receptor source for this set is a woman between 50 and 59 years old with COVID-19, enrolled during active disease. CDR3s leave out the opening cysteine and the closing phenylalanine or tryptophan. The order of the fields is CDR3 protein, J gene, V gene, CDR3 length.

ASSSPRADYATGELF,TRBJ2-2,TRBV5-1,15
ASSPGLSRYEQY,TRBJ2-7,TRBV5-5,12
ASSLEMQGVNIQY,TRBJ2-4,TRBV9,13
ASSEDGTGVKLF,TRBJ1-4,TRBV6-1,12
ASSIDPDRLYGYT,TRBJ1-2,TRBV6-5,13
ASSASDRAFNGYT,TRBJ1-2,TRBV6-4,13
ASSIEQNYGYT,TRBJ1-2,TRBV19,11
ASSFGPNYGYT,TRBJ1-2,TRBV28,11
ASSLITGTGSSYEQY,TRBJ2-7,TRBV7-9,15
ACDPSAGANVLT,TRBJ2-6,TRBV30,12
ASSERGGDTEAF,TRBJ1-1,TRBV6-1,12